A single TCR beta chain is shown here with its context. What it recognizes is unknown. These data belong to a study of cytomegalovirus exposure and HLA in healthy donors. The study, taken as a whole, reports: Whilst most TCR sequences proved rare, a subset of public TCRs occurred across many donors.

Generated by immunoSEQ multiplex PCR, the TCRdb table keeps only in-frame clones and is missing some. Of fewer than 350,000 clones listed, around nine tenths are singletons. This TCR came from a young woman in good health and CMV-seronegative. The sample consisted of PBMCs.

This CDR3 reads CASSPYGSGGQETQYF. CDR3 DNA sequence: TGCGCCAGCAGCCCATATGGGAGCGGGGGCCAAGAGACCCAGTACTTC. The chain couples TRBV10-1 to TRBJ2-5; 8 nucleotides line up with TRBD2. Trimming removed 6 bases from V and 1 base from J; junction bases left unmatched: 10. The CDR3 has 16 residues. CDR1 and CDR2 from the germline V gene are WNHNN and SYGVQD (reference sequence).